This T cell receptor (beta chain) was documented in a study of cytomegalovirus exposure and HLA in healthy donors (dated by TCRdb to the late 2010s). With respect to the entire study: According to a later analysis, one platform produced both the roughly 110 validation repertoires and the 666 repertoires of the first cohort. To predict cytomegalovirus infection status, the study combined high-throughput TCR immunosequencing, statistical association of individual TCRs with disease status, and machine learning. In addition to the first cohort of 666 subjects, a separate validation cohort of about 120 different subjects was used. The study aimed to test whether signatures of past pathogen exposure could be identified by cataloging public T cell receptors.

The donors belonged to the validation cohort of about 110 subjects, which was separate from the roughly 700-subject first cohort. With regard to this clone: Its binding antigen is unknown. Base qualities are not recorded, but no much larger clone differs from it by a single base.

The library was obtained by the immunoSEQ multiplex PCR assay. For the original study's pipeline: To diagnose cytomegalovirus status from the catalog of TCR beta chain sequences, a statistical classification framework was built. What TCRdb holds here is the immuneACCESS table cut down to in-frame rearrangements. Part of the clones is not present; checked against another copy, under half of the missing clones reflect an unresolved V gene, and the others are unexplained. Clone size and the V and J calls come from that table; the DNA yielded D and trimming. The sample table contains around 300,000 clones; only one count was recorded for 88% of them. The ten largest make up roughly 0.96% of the sample. From the cysteine up to the phenylalanine, the CDR3 has a length of 14 residues. Only the CDR3 region is kept as DNA, spanning 42 bases read in frame from base 1. At the junction V is shortened by 4 bases and J by 5 bases, with 12 bases in between. The germline V gene (reference sequence) supplies CDR1 SGHKS and CDR2 YYEKEE.

Summary of the overall study and its limitations: According to the authors, the approach could potentially be generalized to other disease states and immunological phenotypes. A later analysis had no HLA typing for the validation cohort, so co-occurrence there was scored across all 110 or so repertoires. A few of the identified cytomegalovirus-associated TCR beta chains were confirmed in vitro to be specific for cytomegalovirus antigens. While some public TCRs were present in many individuals, most TCR sequences turned up only very rarely across donors. In both the original and validation cohorts, the classifier was reported to diagnose cytomegalovirus status with high specificity and sensitivity. Of the cluster scores, roughly 93% were above 0 in a later analysis, which found that TCRs clustered in the first cohort also tended to co-occur in the 110 or so validation repertoires. In the study, 150 to 200 TCR beta chains were listed as associated with cytomegalovirus.

Specimen: PBMCs. This chain is built from TRBV5-5 and TRBJ1-4; no D gene call is confident. This sequence originates from a man under 40 in good health and CMV-seronegative. The CDR3 reads as follows: CASSRVPFNEKLFF. The sequenced DNA is TGTGCCAGCAGCCGAGTACCGTTCAATGAAAAACTGTTTTTT.